Shown below are 2 T cell receptor beta chains from a single sample sequenced in a study of neurological immune-mediated disorders. Using its own MiXCR run on the 5' RACE reads, TCRdb lists one record per CDR3 protein. The data contain 20,000 to 30,000 distinct CDR3 sequences, almost 2.5% of them singletons. Sequencing was done on a sample of PBMCs. The receptors here all came from a woman aged 45-65 years with multiple sclerosis.

This clonotype occurred many times. The chain has TRBV5-1 and TRBJ2-1, with D possibly matching TRBD1 (5 bases). Germline CDR1 and CDR2: SGHRS and YFSETQ. There are 13 residues in the CDR3. Trimming stripped 0 bases from V and 6 bases from J, with 7 bases between. The CDR3 loop reads CASSLGTPNEQFF. Here the CDR3 DNA reads TGCGCCAGCAGCTTGGGGACACCCAATGAGCAGTTCTTC.

There are many counts of this clonotype. CDR3 sequence: CASSPLIGSMADTQYF. The CDR3 bases are TGCGCCAGCAGCCCCTTGATCGGGAGTATGGCAGATACGCAGTATTTT. The chain has TRBV5-1 and TRBJ2-3; TRBD2 is a possible D gene (6 bases). V gave up 4 bases and J gave up 4 bases, with 19 bases separating them. From germline, CDR1 is SGHRS and CDR2 YFSETQ. The CDR3 spans 16 residues.